Below are 26 T cell receptor beta chains sequenced from a single sample in a study of Ad26.COV2.S vaccination and SARS-CoV-2 variants. Repertoires were generated with immunoSEQ multiplex PCR, while TCRdb's copy carries only in-frame clones and drops some. The sample yields roughly 700,000 clones, more than 70% seen once. Described treatment: roughly 20 received Ad26.COV2.S at low or high dose, single or two shots; several received placebo; per-sample allocation not given. The samples were gathered on day 63 after the first injection of vaccine or placebo. The sequencing here drew on peripheral blood, taken in a trial of Ad26.COV2.S vaccine versus placebo. All receptors come from a person between 18 and 60 years old who received the Ad26.COV2.S COVID-19 vaccine or a placebo.

The chain carries TRBV24-1 and TRBJ2-3; no clear D. The V gene's germline CDR1 is KGHDR and CDR2 SFDVKD. The CDR3 length is 13 residues. Trimming pared 2 bases from V and 2 bases from J, leaving 4 bases between. CDR3 nucleotide sequence: TGTGCCACCAGTGATTCCTTCACAGATACGCAGTATTTT. Translating it yields CATSDSFTDTQYF.

The chain joins TRBV19 to TRBJ2-2, with D perhaps matching TRBD1 or TRBD2 (6 bases each). The CDR3 is 18 amino acids. The germline gives CDR1 LNHDA, CDR2 SQIVND (reference sequence). Trimming cost V 3 bases and J 5 bases, with 22 bases left between them. The CDR3 bases are TGTGCCAGTAGTATTGTGGGGGGCGTCCTCATCGGGACCGGGGAGCTGTTTTTT. Its translation is CASSIVGGVLIGTGELFF.

This chain links TRBV6-2 or TRBV6-3 with TRBJ1-5, with D possibly TRBD1 on 6 matching bases. The V and J ends lost 3 bases and 1 base respectively, with 10 bases between them. CDR1 is MNHEY and CDR2 is SVGEGT in the germline V gene. The CDR3 spans 15 residues. This CDR3 reads CASSYFRGSNQPQHF. In nucleotides, the CDR3 is TGTGCCAGCAGTTATTTCAGGGGAAGCAATCAGCCCCAGCATTTT.

The chain joins TRBV29-1 to TRBJ2-1; 8 bases line up with TRBD1. Germline trimming cut 5 bases from V and 6 bases from J; bases unmatched to any gene: 0. The CDR3 has 11 residues. From germline, CDR1 is SQVTM and CDR2 ANQGSEA. The chain's CDR3 is CSVTGGNEQFF. CDR3 in DNA: TGCAGCGTTACAGGGGGCAATGAGCAGTTCTTC.

This chain links TRBV6-4 with TRBJ2-3; TRBD2 matches 11 bases. The CDR3 totals 15 residues. J lost 4 bases, V lost 4 bases, and 4 bases had no gene match. Germline CDR1 reads MRHNA; CDR2 reads SNTAGT. CDR3 DNA sequence: TGTGCCAGCAGTGGACTAGCGGGAAGTGCAGATACGCAGTATTTT. It translates to CASSGLAGSADTQYF.

The chain combines TRBV7-3 with TRBJ2-2; 8 bases align to TRBD1. V dropped 2 bases and J dropped 1; count of bases not matched to a gene: 3. The CDR3 contains 16 residues. Germline V lookup: CDR1 SGHTA, CDR2 FQGTGA. The CDR3 reads CASSLHGTGNTGELFF. For the CDR3, the DNA is TGTGCCAGCAGCTTACACGGGACAGGGAACACCGGGGAGCTGTTTTTT.

The chain employs TRBV20-1 and TRBJ2-4; no clear D gene. The germline V and J ends were trimmed by 6 bases and 9 bases, with 9 bases remaining between them. Germline loops: CDR1 DFQATT, CDR2 SNEGSKA (reference sequence). This CDR3 contains 10 residues. The CDR3 region has the DNA TGCAGTGCCGATCCCGGCATTCAGTACTTC. It codes for CSADPGIQYF.

The V gene is TRBV6-1, the J gene TRBJ2-3; 12 positions agree with TRBD2. The V segment lost 4 bases and the J segment 1 base; nucleotides outside the gene matches: 9. CDR1 and CDR2 (germline): MNHNS, SASEGT. This CDR3 has 18 residues. CDR3 bases: TGTGCCAGCAGTGGTCTTTGGCTAGCGGGAGGGGGCACAGATACGCAGTATTTT. Its translation is CASSGLWLAGGGTDTQYF.

J is TRBJ2-5 and V is TRBV29-1; D gene ambiguous. This CDR3 comprises 13 residues. Between the trimmed V and J ends, which lost 1 base and 4 bases, there was a span of 10 bases. CDR1 is SQVTM, CDR2 ANQGSEA, per germline. The CDR3 region has the DNA TGCAGCGTTGAAGCGCTCCGGTCAGAGACCCAGTACTTC. It yields the protein CSVEALRSETQYF.

V is TRBV6-5 and J is TRBJ1-6; unclear D gene. Germline V gene lookup returns CDR1 MNHEY and CDR2 SVGAGI. This CDR3 is 15 amino acids long. V shed 5 bases and J shed 10 bases, with 18 bases lying between them. DNA for the CDR3: TGTGCCAGCAGTCCGGACCCTCCCGGAGGCTCACCCCTCCACTTT. Translation gives CASSPDPPGGSPLHF.

The chain has TRBV3-1 (or the pseudogene TRBV3-2) and TRBJ2-4; TRBD2 matches 7 bases. The CDR3 runs to 13 residues. Looked up from germline, CDR1 is LGHDT and CDR2 is YNNKEL (reference sequence). Trimming at V came to 0 bases and at J to 7 bases, leaving 0 bases not matched to a gene. DNA of the CDR3: TGTGCCAGCAGCCAAGAGGGGGGGAACATTCAGTACTTC. Encoded protein: CASSQEGGNIQYF.

The J gene is TRBJ2-1, the V gene TRBV6-5; tentative D call: TRBD1 (6 bases). V lost 6 bases to trimming and J lost 5 bases, with 11 bases between them. Germline V gives CDR1 MNHEY, CDR2 SVGAGI. This CDR3 contains 13 residues. CDR3 bases: TGTGCCAGCAGAAGACAGGTCAACAATGAGCAGTTCTTC. This translates into CASRRQVNNEQFF.

The J gene is TRBJ2-1, the V gene TRBV27; 7 bases agree with TRBD2. Germline loops: CDR1 MNHEY, CDR2 SMNVEV (reference sequence). The length of the CDR3 is 15 residues. V dropped 5 bases and J dropped 8; count of bases not matched to a gene: 12. The CDR3 reads CASSSGDFKWDEQFF. In DNA, the CDR3 is TGTGCCAGCAGTAGCGGGGACTTCAAATGGGATGAGCAGTTCTTC.

This clone was picked up one time. This CDR3 is CASGAGGNSGNTIYF. The DNA of the CDR3 is TGTGCCAGCGGGGCCGGGGGTAACTCTGGAAACACCATATATTTT. V gene TRBV2 combines with J gene TRBJ1-3, with a weak D call TRBD1 (5 bases). The V end lost 8 bases, the J end lost 0 bases, and 14 bases lay between the germline ends. The V gene's germline CDR1 is SNHLY and CDR2 FYNNEI. The CDR3 has 15 amino acids.

In this sample, this clone turned up once. The chain links TRBV6-2 or TRBV6-3 to TRBJ2-7; a weak D match, TRBD1 (6 bases). CDR1 MNHEY and CDR2 SVGEGT come from the germline V gene. V lost 4 bases and J 3 bases, leaving 13 bases between the germline ends. The CDR3 consists of 14 residues. DNA of the CDR3: TGTGCCAGCAGTTGGACAGCTGGGTTCTACGAGCAGTACTTC. As protein: CASSWTAGFYEQYF.

The rearrangement uses TRBV5-4 and TRBJ2-2; 9 nucleotides align to TRBD1. Germline V lookup: CDR1 SGHNT, CDR2 YYREEE (reference sequence). This CDR3 has 16 residues. V shed 4 bases and J 0 bases; nucleotides not matched to a gene: 4. The CDR3 here is CASSSRQGANTGELFF. The CDR3 region has the DNA TGTGCCAGCAGCAGCAGACAGGGGGCGAACACCGGGGAGCTGTTTTTT.

The chain carries TRBV7-2 and TRBJ1-2; no definite D call. V was cut by 1 base and J by 8 bases, with 14 bases left in between. The CDR3 contains 14 residues. Germline loops: CDR1 SGHTA, CDR2 FQGNSA. Here the CDR3 DNA reads TGTGCCAGCAGCTTAGGGGTTCGGGAGCGAGGCTACACCTTC. Its translation is CASSLGVRERGYTF.

This sequence joins TRBV6-5 and TRBJ1-6, with D possibly TRBD1 on 5 matching bases. Trimming took 5 bases from V and 10 from J, leaving 18 bases between them. The CDR3 is made up of 15 amino acids. In germline, CDR1 is MNHEY, CDR2 SVGAGI. This CDR3 reads CASSRRDGASSPLHF. Written as DNA, the CDR3 is TGTGCCAGCAGTCGCCGGGACGGAGCGAGCTCACCCCTCCACTTT.

The J gene is TRBJ2-7, the V gene TRBV5-1; either TRBD1 or TRBD2 may supply D (5 bases each). CDR3 length: 14 residues. Germline CDR1 and CDR2: SGHRS and YFSETQ. The V end was cut by 4 bases, the J end by 4 bases, with 15 bases between. Here the CDR3 reads CASSETGANYEQYF. CDR3 sequence (DNA): TGCGCCAGCAGCGAGACCGGGGCGAATTACGAGCAGTACTTC. The full variable domain, completed using reference TRBV5-1 and TRBJ2-7, is KAGVTQTPRYLIKTRGQQVTLSCSPISGHRSVSWYQQTPGQGLQFLFEYFSETQRNKGNFPGRFSGRQFSNSRSEMNVSTLELGDSALYLCASSETGANYEQYFGPGTRLTVT.

Only a few counts were recorded for this clone. V usage is TRBV10-3 and J usage is TRBJ2-1; D might be TRBD1 or TRBD2, each matching 6 bases. Between the trimmed V and J ends, which lost 6 bases and 1 base, there was a span of 13 bases. CDR1 is ENHRY and CDR2 is SYGVKD in the germline V gene. The CDR3 totals 15 residues. Written as DNA, the CDR3 is TGTGCCATCAGGAGGGGGGCTCGATCCTACAATGAGCAGTTCTTC. Its protein product is CAIRRGARSYNEQFF.

The chain recombines TRBV11-2 with TRBJ1-2, with D maybe TRBD1 (5 bases). The germline CDR1 and CDR2 sequences are SGHAT and FQNNGV. CDR3 size: 17 residues. Trimming cost V 5 bases and J 0 bases, with 19 bases left between them. For the CDR3, the DNA is TGTGCCAGCAGCCTTACCCAGGGACTCTCTGCTAACTATGGCTACACCTTC. Its protein is CASSLTQGLSANYGYTF.

This clone has just one count. The chain joins TRBV29-1 to TRBJ1-2; D remains unclear. Germline CDR1 SQVTM, CDR2 ANQGSEA. Trimming left V 5 bases short and J 8 bases short, with 15 bases between. This CDR3 has 12 amino acids. The chain's CDR3 is CSVPTDLPGYTF. The CDR3 region has the DNA TGCAGCGTTCCTACGGACTTGCCAGGCTACACCTTC.

The V call is TRBV7-8, the J call TRBJ2-2; D remains unclear. Per the germline V gene, CDR1 is SGHVS and CDR2 is FQNEAQ. The CDR3 runs to 18 residues. Trimming left V 5 bases short and J 6 bases short, with 25 bases between. In DNA form, the CDR3 reads TGTGCCAGCAGCCTATACGTAACGACATCCCTCGGCTCCGGGGAGCTGTTTTTT. This codes for CASSLYVTTSLGSGELFF.

J is TRBJ2-3 and V is TRBV11-2, with 7 bases lining up with TRBD1. V lost 3 bases, J lost 6 bases, and 3 bases stayed unmatched. The length of the CDR3 is 13 residues. The germline V gene has CDR1 SGHAT and CDR2 FQNNGV. The CDR3 DNA reads TGTGCCAGCAGCTTGGGACAGTCGGATACGCAGTATTTT. This sequence encodes CASSLGQSDTQYF.

The chain couples TRBV7-9 to TRBJ2-4, with D possibly matching TRBD1 (6 bases). The CDR3 length is 11 residues. The V gene's germline CDR1 is SEHNR and CDR2 FQNEAQ (reference sequence). V was trimmed by 8 bases and J by 10 bases, leaving 12 bases between them. CDR3 region: CASERGSIQYF. The CDR3 region has the DNA TGTGCCAGCGAGAGGGGGAGTATTCAGTACTTC.

The chain has TRBV27 and TRBJ1-2; D remains ambiguous. CDR1 and CDR2 from the germline V gene are MNHEY and SMNVEV (reference sequence). The V end lost 9 bases, the J end lost 4 bases, and 12 bases lay between the germline ends. CDR3 length: 12 residues. Here the CDR3 reads CASRGPFYGYTF. The CDR3 DNA reads as TGTGCCAGTCGGGGTCCTTTCTATGGCTACACCTTC.